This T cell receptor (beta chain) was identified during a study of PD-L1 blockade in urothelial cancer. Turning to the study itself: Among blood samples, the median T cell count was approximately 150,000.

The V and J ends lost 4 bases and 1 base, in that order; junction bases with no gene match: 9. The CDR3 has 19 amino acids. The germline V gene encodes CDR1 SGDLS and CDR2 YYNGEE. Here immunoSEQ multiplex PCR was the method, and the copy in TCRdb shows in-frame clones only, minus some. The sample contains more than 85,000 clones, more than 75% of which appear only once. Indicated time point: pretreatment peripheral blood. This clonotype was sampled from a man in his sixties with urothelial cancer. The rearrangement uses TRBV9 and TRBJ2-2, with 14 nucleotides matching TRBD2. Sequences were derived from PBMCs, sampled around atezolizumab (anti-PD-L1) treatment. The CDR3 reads CASSMHSGTSGGNTGELFF. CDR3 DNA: TGTGCCAGCAGCATGCATTCCGGGACTAGCGGGGGGAACACCGGGGAGCTGTTTTTT.